This TCR beta chain stems from a study of cytomegalovirus exposure and HLA in healthy donors. Whole-study findings and limits: There were 150 to 200 TCR beta chains listed as cytomegalovirus-associated. Researchers reported from a later analysis that most CMV-associated TCR beta chains appeared HLA-restricted.

CDR3 length equals 14 residues. With 5 bases clipped from V and 4 bases from J, the junction kept 8 bases outside the gene matches. Germline CDR1 MDHEN, CDR2 SYDVKM. This PCR relied on a set of 60 Vbeta primers and 13 Jbeta primers. Only in-frame clones appear in the TCRdb table, and some are missing; sequencing was by immunoSEQ multiplex PCR. Among about 220,000 clones, just over 75% were seen once, and the ten largest hold 0.63%. Regarding this clone: What it binds is unknown.

The origin of this receptor is a man between 18 and 35 years old in good health and CMV-seronegative. This rearrangement joins TRBV28 to TRBJ2-7, with TRBD1 identical over 7 bases. The sample consisted of PBMCs. CDR3 DNA: TGTGCCAGCAGTCCCCCAGGGACAGCTTACGAGCAGTACTTC. Amino acids: CASSPPGTAYEQYF.